A single TCR beta chain is shown here with its context. Its specificity is not known. This entry comes from a study of OX40 agonist ivuxolimab in advanced cancers. Study context: Patients were treated with ivuxolimab, an agonistic anti-OX40 (CD134) antibody.

The method was immunoSEQ multiplex PCR; TCRdb's version includes in-frame clones alone and lacks a portion of them. The sample carries 50,000 to 70,000 clones, around 87% recorded once. The CDR3 spans 16 residues. Study-wide results and limits: Circulating CD4+ and CD8+ T cells showed clonal expansion by week 6 at 0.1 to 3.0 mg/kg.

Sequenced material: CD4+ or CD8+ T cells sorted from blood, taken in a trial of the OX40 agonist ivuxolimab. The origin of this receptor is an adult with an advanced solid tumor such as melanoma, head and neck, liver or kidney cancer. The rearrangement links TRBV21-1 to TRBJ2-2; TRBD1 was called by the table and not checked on the DNA. TRBV21-1 is annotated as a pseudogene. This CDR3 is CASSNYAQSNTGELFF. The CDR3 DNA sequence: TGTGCCAGCAGCAATTATGCACAGTCGAACACCGGGGAGCTGTTTTTT.